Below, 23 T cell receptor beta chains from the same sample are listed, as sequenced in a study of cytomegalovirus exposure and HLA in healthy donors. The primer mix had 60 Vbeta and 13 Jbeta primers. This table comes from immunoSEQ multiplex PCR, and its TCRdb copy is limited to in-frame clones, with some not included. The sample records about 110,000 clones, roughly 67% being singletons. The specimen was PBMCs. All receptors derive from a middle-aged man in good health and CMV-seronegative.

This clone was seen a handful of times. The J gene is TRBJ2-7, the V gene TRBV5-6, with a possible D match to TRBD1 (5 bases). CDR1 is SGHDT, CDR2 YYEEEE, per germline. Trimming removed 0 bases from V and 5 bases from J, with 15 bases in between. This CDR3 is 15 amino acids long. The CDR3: CASSLADSLDDEQYF. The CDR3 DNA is TGTGCCAGCAGCTTGGCCGACAGCCTCGACGACGAGCAGTACTTC.

Written as DNA, the CDR3 is TGTGCCAGCAGCTCCGGGGGGTTGGGTGGCTACACCTTC. Translation: CASSSGGLGGYTF. This chain joins TRBV6-5 and TRBJ1-2; tentatively, D is TRBD1 (5 bases). Per the germline V gene, CDR1 is MNHEY and CDR2 is SVGAGI. The CDR3 has 13 residues. The germline V and J ends were trimmed by 6 bases and 7 bases, with 15 bases remaining between them.

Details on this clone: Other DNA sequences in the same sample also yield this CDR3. The CDR3 loop is CASSPRETQYF. The CDR3, as DNA: TGTGCCAGCTCACCGCGGGAGACCCAGTACTTC. The J gene is TRBJ2-5, the V gene TRBV18, with unresolved D. The length of the CDR3 is 11 residues. Trimming shortened V by 3 bases and J by 5 bases, and 4 bases separated the two germline ends. In germline, CDR1 is KGHSH, CDR2 LQKENI.

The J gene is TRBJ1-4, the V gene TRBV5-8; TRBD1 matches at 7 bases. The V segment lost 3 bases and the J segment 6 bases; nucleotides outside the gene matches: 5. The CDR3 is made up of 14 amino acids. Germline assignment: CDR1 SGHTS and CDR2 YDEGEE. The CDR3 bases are TGTGCCAGCAGCTCCGGACAGGATTATGAAAAACTGTTTTTT. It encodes CASSSGQDYEKLFF.

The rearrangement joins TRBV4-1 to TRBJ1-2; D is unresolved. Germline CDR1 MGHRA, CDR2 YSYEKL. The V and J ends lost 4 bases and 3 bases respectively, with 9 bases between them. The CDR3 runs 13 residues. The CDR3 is CASSLSRDYGYTF. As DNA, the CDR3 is TGCGCCAGCAGCCTGTCACGGGACTATGGCTACACCTTC.

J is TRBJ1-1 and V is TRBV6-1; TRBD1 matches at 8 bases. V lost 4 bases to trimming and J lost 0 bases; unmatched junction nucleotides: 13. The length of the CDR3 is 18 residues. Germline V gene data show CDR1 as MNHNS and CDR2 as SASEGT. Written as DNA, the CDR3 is TGTGCCAGCAGTGCTCTATCAGGGGGCTTCCGTATGAACACTGAAGCTTTCTTT. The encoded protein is CASSALSGGFRMNTEAFF.

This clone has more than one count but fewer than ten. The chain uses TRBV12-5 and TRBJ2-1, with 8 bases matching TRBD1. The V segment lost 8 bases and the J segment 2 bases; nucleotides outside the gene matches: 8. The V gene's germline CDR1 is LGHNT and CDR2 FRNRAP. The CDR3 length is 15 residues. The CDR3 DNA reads TGTGCTAGTACTTCGTCGACAGGGGCCTACAATGAGCAGTTCTTC. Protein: CASTSSTGAYNEQFF.

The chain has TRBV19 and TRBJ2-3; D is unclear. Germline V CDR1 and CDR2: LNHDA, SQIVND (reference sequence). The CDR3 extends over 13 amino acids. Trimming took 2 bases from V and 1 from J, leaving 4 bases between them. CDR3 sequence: CASSITGTDTQYF. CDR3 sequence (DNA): TGTGCCAGTAGTATAACTGGCACAGATACGCAGTATTTT. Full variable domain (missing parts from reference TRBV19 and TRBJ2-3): DGGITQSPKYLFRKEGQNVTLSCEQNLNHDAMYWYRQDPGQGLRLIYYSQIVNDFQKGDIAEGYSVSREKKESFPLTVTSAQKNPTAFYLCASSITGTDTQYFGPGTRLTVL.

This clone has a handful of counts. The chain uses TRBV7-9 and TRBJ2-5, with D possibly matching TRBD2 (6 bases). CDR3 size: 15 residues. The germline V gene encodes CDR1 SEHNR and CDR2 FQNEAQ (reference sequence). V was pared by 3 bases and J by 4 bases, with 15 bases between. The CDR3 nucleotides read TGTGCCAGCAGCTTCCCCCCTGGGGGAGGAGAGACCCAGTACTTC. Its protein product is CASSFPPGGGETQYF.

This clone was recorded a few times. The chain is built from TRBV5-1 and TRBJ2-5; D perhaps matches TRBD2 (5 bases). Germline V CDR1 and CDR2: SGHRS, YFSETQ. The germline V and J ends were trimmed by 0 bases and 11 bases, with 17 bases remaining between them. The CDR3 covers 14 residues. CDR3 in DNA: TGCGCCAGCAGCTTGGTACCGGGGAGTAGTGAGCAGTACTTC. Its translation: CASSLVPGSSEQYF. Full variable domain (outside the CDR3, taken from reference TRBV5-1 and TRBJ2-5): KAGVTQTPRYLIKTRGQQVTLSCSPISGHRSVSWYQQTPGQGLQFLFEYFSETQRNKGNFPGRFSGRQFSNSRSEMNVSTLELGDSALYLCASSLVPGSSEQYFGPGTRLLVL.

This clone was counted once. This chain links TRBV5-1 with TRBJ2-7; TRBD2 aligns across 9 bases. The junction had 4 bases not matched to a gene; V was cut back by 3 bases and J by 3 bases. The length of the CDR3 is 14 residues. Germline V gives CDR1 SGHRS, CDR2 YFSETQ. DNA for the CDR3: TGCGCCAGCAGCTACCTAGCGGGGTTCTACGAGCAGTACTTC. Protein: CASSYLAGFYEQYF.

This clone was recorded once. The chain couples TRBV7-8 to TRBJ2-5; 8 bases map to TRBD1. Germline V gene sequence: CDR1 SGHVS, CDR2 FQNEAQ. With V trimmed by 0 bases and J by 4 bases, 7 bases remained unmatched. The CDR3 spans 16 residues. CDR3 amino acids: CASSLAGTGVLETQYF. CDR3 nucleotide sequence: TGTGCCAGCAGCTTAGCCGGGACAGGAGTCCTAGAGACCCAGTACTTC.

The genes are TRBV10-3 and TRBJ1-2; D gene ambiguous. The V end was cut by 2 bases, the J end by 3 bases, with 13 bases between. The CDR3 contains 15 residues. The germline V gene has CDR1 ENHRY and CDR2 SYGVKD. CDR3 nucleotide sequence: TGTGCCATCAGTGAGGGAGGAAGGTTTGACTATGGCTACACCTTC. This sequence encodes CAISEGGRFDYGYTF.

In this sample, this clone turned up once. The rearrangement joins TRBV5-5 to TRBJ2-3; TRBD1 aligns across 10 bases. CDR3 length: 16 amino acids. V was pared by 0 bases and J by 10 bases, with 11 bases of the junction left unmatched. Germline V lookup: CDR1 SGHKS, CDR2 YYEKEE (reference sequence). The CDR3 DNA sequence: TGTGCCAGCAGCTTGGTGTGGGACAGGGGAGGTCGGGCGCAGTATTTT. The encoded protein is CASSLVWDRGGRAQYF.

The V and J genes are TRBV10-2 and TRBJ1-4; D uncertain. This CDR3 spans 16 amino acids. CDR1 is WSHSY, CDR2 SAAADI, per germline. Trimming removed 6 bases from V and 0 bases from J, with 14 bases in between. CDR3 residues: CASSPSLTATNEKLFF. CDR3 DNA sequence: TGCGCCAGCAGCCCTAGCCTTACAGCAACTAATGAAAAACTGTTTTTT.

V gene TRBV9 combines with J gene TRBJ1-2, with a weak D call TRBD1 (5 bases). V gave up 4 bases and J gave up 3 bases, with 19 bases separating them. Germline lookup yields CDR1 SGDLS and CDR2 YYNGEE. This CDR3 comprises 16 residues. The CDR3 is CASSLRWEGTHYGYTF. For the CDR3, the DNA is TGTGCCAGCAGCCTCCGTTGGGAGGGGACGCACTATGGCTACACCTTC.

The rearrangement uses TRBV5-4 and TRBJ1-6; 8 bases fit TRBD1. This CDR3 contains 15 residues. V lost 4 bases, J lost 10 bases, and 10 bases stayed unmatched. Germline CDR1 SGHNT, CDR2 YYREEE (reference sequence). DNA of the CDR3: TGTGCCAGCAGCCCGTACAGGGGGAGTCCGTCACCCCTCCACTTT. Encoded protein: CASSPYRGSPSPLHF.

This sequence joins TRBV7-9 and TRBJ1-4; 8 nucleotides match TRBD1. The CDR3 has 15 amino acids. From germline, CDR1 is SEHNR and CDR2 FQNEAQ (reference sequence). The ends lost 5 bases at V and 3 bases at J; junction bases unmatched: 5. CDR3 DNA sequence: TGTGCCAGCAGCAAAGGACAGGGCTCTAATGAAAAACTGTTTTTT. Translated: CASSKGQGSNEKLFF.

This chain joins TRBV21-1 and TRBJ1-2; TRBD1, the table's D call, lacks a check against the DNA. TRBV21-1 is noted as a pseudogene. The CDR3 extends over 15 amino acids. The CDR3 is CASRVRDRVRYGYTF. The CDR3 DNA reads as TGTGCCAGCAGGGTCCGGGACAGGGTTAGGTATGGCTACACCTTC.

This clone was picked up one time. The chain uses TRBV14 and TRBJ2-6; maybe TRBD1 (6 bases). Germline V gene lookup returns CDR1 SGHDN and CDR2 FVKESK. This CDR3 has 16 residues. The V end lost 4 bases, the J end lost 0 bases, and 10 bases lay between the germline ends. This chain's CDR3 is CASSRDTYSGANVLTF. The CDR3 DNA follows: TGTGCCAGCAGCCGGGACACCTACTCTGGGGCCAACGTCCTGACTTTC.

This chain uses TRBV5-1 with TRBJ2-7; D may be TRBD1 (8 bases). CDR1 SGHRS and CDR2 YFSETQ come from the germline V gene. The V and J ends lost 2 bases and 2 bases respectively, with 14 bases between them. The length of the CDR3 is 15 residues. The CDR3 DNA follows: TGCGCCAGCAGCTTAAACAGGGGGGGAACCTACGAGCAGTACTTC. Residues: CASSLNRGGTYEQYF.

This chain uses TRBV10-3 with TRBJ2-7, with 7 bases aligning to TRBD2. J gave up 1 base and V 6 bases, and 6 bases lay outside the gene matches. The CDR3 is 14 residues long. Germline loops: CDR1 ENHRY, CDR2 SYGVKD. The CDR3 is CAIRGSGTSYEQYF. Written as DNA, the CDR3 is TGTGCCATCAGAGGCAGCGGGACTTCCTACGAGCAGTACTTC.

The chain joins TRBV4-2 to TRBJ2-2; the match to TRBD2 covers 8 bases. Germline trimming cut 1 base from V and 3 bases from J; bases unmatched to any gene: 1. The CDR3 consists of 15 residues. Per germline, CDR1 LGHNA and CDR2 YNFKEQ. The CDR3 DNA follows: TGTGCCAGCAGCCAAGTCGGGGGGGACACCGGGGAGCTGTTTTTT. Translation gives CASSQVGGDTGELFF.